Listed here is a single T cell receptor beta chain. This sample was taken from a study of T cell repertoires in cytomegalovirus infection. Overall study context: Indications of both CMV infection and matching HLA type were provided by public TCR beta signatures.

The germline V gene encodes CDR1 SEHNR and CDR2 FQNEAQ (reference sequence). Deletions cut 3 bases from V and 5 bases from J, with 6 bases between. The CDR3 runs to 12 residues. TCRdb fed the reads into MiXCR, producing one record per CDR3 protein. The data contain about 180,000 distinct CDR3 sequences, roughly 17% of them singletons. The TCR sequence derives from a human donor in good health (CMV status not recorded). Some clones in this sample may be carry-over from other donors' samples. J is TRBJ2-3 and V is TRBV7-9; D remains unclear. Material for sequencing was CD8+ T cells from PBMCs. In nucleotides, the CDR3 is TGTGCCAGCAGCTTGCTGGAAGATACGCAGTATTTT. Its translation is CASSLLEDTQYF. The full variable domain, in which reference TRBV7-9 and TRBJ2-3 provide the parts outside the CDR3, is DTGVSQNPRHKITKRGQNVTFRCDPISEHNRLYWYRQTLGQGPEFLTYFQNEAQLEKSRLLSDRFSAERPKGSFSTLEIQRTEQGDSAMYLCASSLLEDTQYFGPGTRLTVL.